The 12 T cell receptor beta chains given below trace back to one sample, sequenced in a study of blood T cell repertoires in COVID-19. Sequencing was performed with immunoSEQ multiplex PCR; in TCRdb, only in-frame clones are kept and a portion is missing. Of roughly 150,000 clones listed, 85% to 90% were seen once; the top ten hold less than 3%. Material for sequencing was peripheral blood. The receptors were sampled from a woman aged 80 or over with COVID-19, enrolled during active disease.

This chain links TRBV20-1 with TRBJ1-2; D is uncertain. The CDR3 has 10 residues. Trimming shortened V by 3 bases and J by 8 bases, and 7 bases separated the two germline ends. Germline V CDR1 and CDR2: DFQATT, SNEGSKA (reference sequence). CDR3 nucleotides: TGCAGTGCTAGGAGGGTGGGCTACACCTTC. Translated, it gives CSARRVGYTF.

The chain joins TRBV7-2 to TRBJ1-1; tentative D call: TRBD1 (5 bases). Germline V gene sequence: CDR1 SGHTA, CDR2 FQGNSA. The CDR3 spans 15 residues. V lost 2 bases and J 4 bases, leaving 14 bases between the germline ends. The DNA of the CDR3 is TGTGCCAGCAGCTTACCCCCAGGGTTCAGCACTGAAGCTTTCTTT. Protein product: CASSLPPGFSTEAFF.

This sequence joins TRBV3-1 (or the pseudogene TRBV3-2) and TRBJ1-4, with D perhaps TRBD1 (6 bases). V was clipped by 0 bases and J by 0 bases, with 17 bases between them. This CDR3 comprises 19 residues. The germline V gene encodes CDR1 LGHDT and CDR2 YNNKEL (reference sequence). CDR3 bases: TGTGCCAGCAGCCAAGATCCTACGGGCAGGGGAGCAACTAATGAAAAACTGTTTTTT. Translated, it gives CASSQDPTGRGATNEKLFF.

The gene calls are TRBV7-3 and TRBJ2-3; TRBD2 matches 8 bases. The V and J ends lost 5 bases and 3 bases, in that order; junction bases with no gene match: 4. There are 14 residues in the CDR3. CDR1 and CDR2 from the germline V gene are SGHTA and FQGTGA. The CDR3 region has the DNA TGTGCCAGCAGCCCCGGGACTAGTACAGATACGCAGTATTTT. Translating it yields CASSPGTSTDTQYF.

The J gene is TRBJ2-7, the V gene TRBV27; 8 bases agree with TRBD1. Per the germline V gene, CDR1 is MNHEY and CDR2 is SMNVEV (reference sequence). The CDR3 contains 14 residues. V was clipped by 5 bases and J by 4 bases; unmatched bases: 7. The DNA of the CDR3 is TGTGCCAGCAGTACCCGGGACAGGCTTTACGAGCAGTACTTC. Translated, it gives CASSTRDRLYEQYF.

The rearrangement uses TRBV5-1 and TRBJ2-1, with a weak D call TRBD2 (5 bases). The germline V and J ends were trimmed by 1 base and 7 bases, with 15 bases remaining between them. The CDR3 has 15 amino acids. The germline V gene has CDR1 SGHRS and CDR2 YFSETQ. CDR3 amino acids: CASSLSSGGWNEQFF. The CDR3 nucleotides read TGCGCCAGCAGCTTGTCCAGCGGCGGGTGGAATGAGCAGTTCTTC.

The chain uses TRBV12-3 or TRBV12-4 and TRBJ2-3; 9 bases are shared with TRBD1. V trimming: 10 bases; J trimming: 5 bases; junction bases outside the gene matches: 7. This CDR3 has 13 amino acids. The CDR3 spells CATRQGEGDTQYF. The DNA for the CDR3 is TGTGCCACGCGACAGGGGGAAGGAGATACGCAGTATTTT.

The chain joins TRBV5-4 to TRBJ1-1, with D perhaps matching TRBD1 (6 bases). The CDR3 extends over 16 amino acids. CDR1 and CDR2 from the germline V gene are SGHNT and YYREEE (reference sequence). V gave up 0 bases and J gave up 5 bases, with 17 bases separating them. The CDR3 DNA sequence: TGTGCCAGCAGCTTGGCTCAGGGGCGGCTGAGTACTGAAGCTTTCTTT. The encoded protein is CASSLAQGRLSTEAFF.

The rearrangement uses TRBV27 and TRBJ2-2, with D tentatively TRBD2 (7 bases). Germline-derived CDR1 and CDR2 are MNHEY and SMNVEV (reference sequence). This CDR3 has 15 residues. V lost 4 bases and J lost 4, with 13 bases in between. The CDR3 loop reads CASSWGLAATGELFF. The CDR3 DNA sequence: TGTGCCAGCAGTTGGGGGCTAGCGGCCACCGGGGAGCTGTTTTTT.

The chain uses TRBV5-1 and TRBJ1-2; possible D gene TRBD1, 5 bases. This CDR3 is 15 amino acids long. The V gene's germline CDR1 is SGHRS and CDR2 YFSETQ. Trimming took off 0 bases at V and 7 bases at J, with 16 bases between the two ends. The CDR3 bases are TGCGCCAGCAGCTTGGTTAGCGGGCAGGGTGGTGGCTACACCTTC. It specifies CASSLVSGQGGGYTF.

This chain's CDR3 is CASSLGLAGGRRGEQFF. CDR3 DNA: TGCGCCAGCAGCTTGGGGCTAGCGGGAGGACGGCGCGGTGAGCAGTTCTTC. This chain joins TRBV5-1 and TRBJ2-1, with 11 bases fitting TRBD2. The CDR3 runs 17 residues. CDR1 SGHRS and CDR2 YFSETQ come from the germline V gene. The junction had 11 bases not matched to a gene; V was cut back by 0 bases and J by 9 bases.

This chain uses TRBV7-2 with TRBJ1-3; possibly TRBD1 for D (6 bases). Germline V CDR1 and CDR2: SGHTA, FQGNSA. The length of the CDR3 is 15 residues. V lost 5 bases and J 0 bases, leaving 11 bases between the germline ends. CDR3 amino acids: CASSRDTSSGNTIYF. CDR3 bases: TGTGCCAGCAGCCGGGACACCAGCTCTGGAAACACCATATATTTT.